These 6 T cell receptor beta chains came from one sample sequenced in a study of blood T cell repertoires in COVID-19. Libraries were prepared by immunoSEQ multiplex PCR; TCRdb keeps only in-frame clonotypes and omits some of them. Here the sample spans 95,000 to 150,000 clones, 85% being singletons. The sequenced sample consisted of peripheral blood. The receptors stem from a man between 60 and 70 years old with acute or convalescent COVID-19.

The chain is built from TRBV11-2 and TRBJ1-6; D possibly corresponds to TRBD1 (6 bases). The germline CDR1 and CDR2 sequences are SGHAT and FQNNGV. The V and J ends lost 6 bases and 7 bases respectively, with 28 bases between them. The CDR3 is 19 residues long. This chain's CDR3 is CASRSSPTGHRYLNSPLHF. The CDR3 DNA sequence: TGTGCCAGCAGGTCCAGCCCGACGGGACACCGCTACTTAAATTCACCCCTCCACTTT.

V and J are TRBV6-2 or TRBV6-3 and TRBJ1-5; D possibly corresponds to TRBD1 (5 bases). With 2 bases removed from V and 3 bases from J, the gap between germline ends came to 11 bases. CDR3 length: 15 residues. Germline-derived CDR1 and CDR2 are MNHEY and SVGEGT. This CDR3 reads CASSYEGANNQPQHF. The CDR3, as DNA: TGTGCCAGCAGTTACGAAGGGGCTAACAATCAGCCCCAGCATTTT.

V and J are TRBV30 and TRBJ2-5; tentative D call: TRBD2 (5 bases). Germline V CDR1 and CDR2: GTSNPN, SVGIG (reference sequence). The CDR3 totals 18 residues. V was clipped by 0 bases and J by 4 bases, with 24 bases between them. The CDR3 nucleotides read TGTGCCTGGAGTGTACGGGCAGAGGGAATCGGGTTGGGAGAGACCCAGTACTTC. Translating gives CAWSVRAEGIGLGETQYF.

The chain's CDR3 is CASSQGRASSGNTIYF. The DNA of the CDR3 is TGTGCCAGCAGCCAGGGGAGGGCCTCATCTGGAAACACCATATATTTT. The rearrangement uses TRBV11-2 and TRBJ1-3; D possibly corresponds to TRBD1 (6 bases). Germline CDR1 is SGHAT and CDR2 is FQNNGV. Between the trimmed V and J ends, which lost 5 bases and 1 base, there was a span of 15 bases. This CDR3 has 16 amino acids.

The chain couples TRBV3-1 (or the pseudogene TRBV3-2) to TRBJ1-5, with D possibly matching TRBD1 (6 bases). The ends were cut back, 0 bases at V and 6 bases at J, with 12 bases in the middle. Germline CDR1 reads LGHDT; CDR2 reads YNNKEL (reference sequence). CDR3 length: 15 residues. The CDR3 spells CASSQDTTGSQPQHF. In DNA form, the CDR3 reads TGTGCCAGCAGCCAAGATACTACAGGGTCTCAGCCCCAGCATTTT.

The chain links TRBV4-3 to TRBJ2-7; the D is unclear. This CDR3 comprises 14 residues. From germline, CDR1 is LGHNA and CDR2 YSLEER. Trimming pared 0 bases from V and 3 bases from J, leaving 9 bases between. The CDR3 protein is CASSQDPEDYEQYF. For the CDR3, the DNA is TGCGCCAGCAGCCAAGATCCCGAGGACTACGAGCAGTACTTC.